This T cell receptor beta chain was sequenced during a study of T cell repertoires in cytomegalovirus infection. Study summary: CMV epitopes used comprised recently identified HLA-C-restricted ones and well-studied HLA-B-restricted ones. CMV infection and matching HLA type were both indicated by public TCR beta signatures. Points from the study as a whole: Using cumulative public TCR beta family frequency, the authors identified those who carried CMV together with the relevant HLA.

The germline V gene has CDR1 SGHAT and CDR2 FQNNGV. This CDR3 region has 14 residues. The V and J ends lost 6 bases and 1 base respectively, with 12 bases between them. From the reads, TCRdb called clonotypes with MiXCR, one entry per CDR3 protein. Altogether fewer than 650,000 distinct CDR3 sequences are present, roughly 42% being singletons, with the ten largest covering over 45%. Turning to this clonotype: The antigen is undetermined.

This TCR derives from a human donor in good health (CMV status not recorded). Some clones in this sample may be carry-over from other donors' samples. The chain is built from TRBV11-2 and TRBJ2-5; D gene uncertain. This specimen consisted of cultured PBMCs, obtained from culture after CMV antigen stimulation. CDR3 sequence reads: CASSTMGSQETQYF. Written as DNA, the CDR3 is TGTGCCAGCAGTACTATGGGCAGCCAAGAGACCCAGTACTTC. Full variable domain (remainder filled in from reference TRBV11-2 and TRBJ2-5): EAGVAQSPRYKIIEKRQSVAFWCNPISGHATLYWYQQILGQGPKLLIQFQNNGVVDDSQLPKDRFSAERLKGVDSTLKIQPAKLEDSAVYLCASSTMGSQETQYFGPGTRLLVL.